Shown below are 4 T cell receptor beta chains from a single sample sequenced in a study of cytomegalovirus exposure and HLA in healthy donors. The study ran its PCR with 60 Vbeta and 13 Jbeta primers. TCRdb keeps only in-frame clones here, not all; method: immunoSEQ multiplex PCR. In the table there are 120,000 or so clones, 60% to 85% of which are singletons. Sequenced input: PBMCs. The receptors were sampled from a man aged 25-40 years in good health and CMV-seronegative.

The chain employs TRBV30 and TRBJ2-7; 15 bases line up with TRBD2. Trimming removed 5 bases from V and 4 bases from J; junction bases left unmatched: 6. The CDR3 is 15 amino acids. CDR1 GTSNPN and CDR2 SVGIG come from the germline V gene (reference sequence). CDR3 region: CAWEGLAGGGYEQYF. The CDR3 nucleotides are TGTGCCTGGGAGGGACTAGCGGGAGGAGGATACGAGCAGTACTTC.

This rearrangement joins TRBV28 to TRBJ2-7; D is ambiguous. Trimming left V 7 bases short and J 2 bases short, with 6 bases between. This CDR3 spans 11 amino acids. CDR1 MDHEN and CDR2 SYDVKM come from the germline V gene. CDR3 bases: TGTGCCAGCATGAGTGCCTACGAGCAGTACTTC. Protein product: CASMSAYEQYF.

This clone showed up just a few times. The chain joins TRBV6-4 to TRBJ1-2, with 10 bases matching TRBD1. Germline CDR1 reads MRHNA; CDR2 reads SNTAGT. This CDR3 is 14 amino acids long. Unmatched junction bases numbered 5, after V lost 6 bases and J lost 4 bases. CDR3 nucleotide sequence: TGTGCCAGCAGCCAGACAGGGGGCGGCTATGGCTACACCTTC. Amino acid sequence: CASSQTGGGYGYTF.

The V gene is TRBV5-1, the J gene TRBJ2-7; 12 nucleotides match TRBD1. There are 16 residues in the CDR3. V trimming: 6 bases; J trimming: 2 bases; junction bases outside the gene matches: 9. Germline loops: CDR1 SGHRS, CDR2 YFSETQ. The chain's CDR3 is CASTLQGQGAAYEQYF. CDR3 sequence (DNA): TGCGCCAGCACCCTCCAGGGACAGGGGGCGGCCTACGAGCAGTACTTC.